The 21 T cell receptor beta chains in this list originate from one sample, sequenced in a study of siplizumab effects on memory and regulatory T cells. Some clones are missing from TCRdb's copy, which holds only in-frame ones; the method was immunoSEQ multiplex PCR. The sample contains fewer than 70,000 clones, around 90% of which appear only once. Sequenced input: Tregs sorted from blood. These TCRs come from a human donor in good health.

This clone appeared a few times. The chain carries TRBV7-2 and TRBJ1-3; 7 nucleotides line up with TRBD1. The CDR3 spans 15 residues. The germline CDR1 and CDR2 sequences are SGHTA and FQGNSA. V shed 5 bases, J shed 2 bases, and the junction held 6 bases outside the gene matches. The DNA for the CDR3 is TGTGCCAGCAGCCCCCGACAGGGAGCTGGAAACACCATATATTTT. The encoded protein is CASSPRQGAGNTIYF. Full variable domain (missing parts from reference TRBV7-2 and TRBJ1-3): GAGVSQSPSNKVTEKGKDVELRCDPISGHTALYWYRQSLGQGLEFLIYFQGNSAPDKSGLPSDRFSAERTGGSVSTLTIQRTQQEDSAVYLCASSPRQGAGNTIYFGEGSWLTVV.

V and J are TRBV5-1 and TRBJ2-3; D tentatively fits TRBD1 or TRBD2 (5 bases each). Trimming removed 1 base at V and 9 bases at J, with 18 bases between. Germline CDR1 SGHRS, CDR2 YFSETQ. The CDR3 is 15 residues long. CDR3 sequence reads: CASSLRVEGSKTQYF. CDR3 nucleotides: TGCGCCAGCAGCTTGAGGGTCGAGGGGTCCAAAACGCAGTATTTT.

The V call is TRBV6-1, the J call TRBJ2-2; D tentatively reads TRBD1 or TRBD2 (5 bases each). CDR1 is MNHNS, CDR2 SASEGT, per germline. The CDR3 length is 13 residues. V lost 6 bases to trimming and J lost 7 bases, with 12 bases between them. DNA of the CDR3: TGTGCCAGCAGCGGGGTGGGGGTCGGGGAGCTGTTTTTT. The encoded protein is CASSGVGVGELFF.

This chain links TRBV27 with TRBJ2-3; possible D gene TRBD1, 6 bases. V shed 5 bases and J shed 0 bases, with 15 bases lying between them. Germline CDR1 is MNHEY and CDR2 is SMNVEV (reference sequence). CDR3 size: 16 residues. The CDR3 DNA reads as TGTGCCAGCAGTGCTCCGACAGGTACTAGCACAGATACGCAGTATTTT. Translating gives CASSAPTGTSTDTQYF.

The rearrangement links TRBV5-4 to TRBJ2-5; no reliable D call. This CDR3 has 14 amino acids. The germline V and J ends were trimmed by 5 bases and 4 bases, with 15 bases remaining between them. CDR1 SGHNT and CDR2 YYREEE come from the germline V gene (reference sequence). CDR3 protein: CASSGPSFGETQYF. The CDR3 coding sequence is TGTGCCAGCAGTGGCCCCTCTTTCGGAGAGACCCAGTACTTC.

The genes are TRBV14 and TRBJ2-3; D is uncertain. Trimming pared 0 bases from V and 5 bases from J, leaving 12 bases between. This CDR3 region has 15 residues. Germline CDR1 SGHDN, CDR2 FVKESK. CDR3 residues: CASSQESTVQDTQYF. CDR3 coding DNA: TGTGCCAGCAGCCAAGAGTCAACGGTTCAAGATACGCAGTATTTT.

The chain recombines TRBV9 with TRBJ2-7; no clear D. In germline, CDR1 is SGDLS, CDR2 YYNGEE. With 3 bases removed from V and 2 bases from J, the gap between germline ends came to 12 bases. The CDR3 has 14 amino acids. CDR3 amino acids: CASSEGARPYEQYF. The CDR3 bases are TGTGCCAGCAGCGAAGGCGCAAGACCCTACGAGCAGTACTTC.

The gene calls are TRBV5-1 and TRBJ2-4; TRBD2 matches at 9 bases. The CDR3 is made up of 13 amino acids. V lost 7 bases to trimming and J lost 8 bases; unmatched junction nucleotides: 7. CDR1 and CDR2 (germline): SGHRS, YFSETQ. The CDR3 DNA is TGCGCCAGCTCCGCGGGAGGGGTTGACATTCAGTACTTC. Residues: CASSAGGVDIQYF.

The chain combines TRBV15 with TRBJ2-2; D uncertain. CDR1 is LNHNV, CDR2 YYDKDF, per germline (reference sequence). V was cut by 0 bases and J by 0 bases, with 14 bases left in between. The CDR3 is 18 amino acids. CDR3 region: CATSRDITTVSNTGELFF. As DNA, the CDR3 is TGTGCCACCAGCAGAGATATAACAACAGTTTCGAACACCGGGGAGCTGTTTTTT. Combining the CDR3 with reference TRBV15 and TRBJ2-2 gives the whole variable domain DAMVIQNPRYQVTQFGKPVTLSCSQTLNHNVMYWYQQKSSQAPKLLFHYYDKDFNNEADTPDNFQSRRPNTSFCFLDIRSPGLGDTAMYLCATSRDITTVSNTGELFFGEGSRLTVL.

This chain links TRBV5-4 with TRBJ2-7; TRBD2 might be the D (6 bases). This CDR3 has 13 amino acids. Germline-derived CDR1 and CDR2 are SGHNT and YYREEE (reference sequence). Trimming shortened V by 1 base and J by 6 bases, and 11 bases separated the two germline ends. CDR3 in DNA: TGTGCCAGCAGCTTGAATGGAGGGATCGAGCAGTACTTC. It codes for CASSLNGGIEQYF.

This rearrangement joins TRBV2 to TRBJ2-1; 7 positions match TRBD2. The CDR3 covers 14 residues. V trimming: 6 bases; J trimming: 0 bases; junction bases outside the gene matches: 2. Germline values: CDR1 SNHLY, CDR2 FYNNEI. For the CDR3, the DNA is TGTGCCAGCAGAGCGGGAAGCTCCTACAATGAGCAGTTCTTC. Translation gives CASRAGSSYNEQFF. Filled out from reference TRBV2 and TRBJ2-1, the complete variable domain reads EPEVTQTPSHQVTQMGQEVILRCVPISNHLYFYWYRQILGQKVEFLVSFYNNEISEKSEIFDDQFSVERPDGSNFTLKIRSTKLEDSAMYFCASRAGSSYNEQFFGPGTRLTVL.

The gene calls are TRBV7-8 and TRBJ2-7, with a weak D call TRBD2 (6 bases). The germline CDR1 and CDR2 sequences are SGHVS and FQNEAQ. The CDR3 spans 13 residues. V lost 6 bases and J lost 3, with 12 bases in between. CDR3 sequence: CASRTGLNYEQYF. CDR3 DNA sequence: TGTGCCAGCAGAACGGGACTTAACTACGAGCAGTACTTC.

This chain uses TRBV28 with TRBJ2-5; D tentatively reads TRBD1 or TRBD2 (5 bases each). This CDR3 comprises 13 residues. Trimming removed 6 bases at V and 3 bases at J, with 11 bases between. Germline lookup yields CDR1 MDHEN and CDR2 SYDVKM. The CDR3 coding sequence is TGTGCCAGCAGCCCCGGGACGAAAGAGACCCAGTACTTC. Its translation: CASSPGTKETQYF. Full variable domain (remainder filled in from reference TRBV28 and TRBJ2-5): DVKVTQSSRYLVKRTGEKVFLECVQDMDHENMFWYRQDPGLGLRLIYFSYDVKMKEKGDIPEGYSVSREKKERFSLILESASTNQTSMYLCASSPGTKETQYFGPGTRLLVL.

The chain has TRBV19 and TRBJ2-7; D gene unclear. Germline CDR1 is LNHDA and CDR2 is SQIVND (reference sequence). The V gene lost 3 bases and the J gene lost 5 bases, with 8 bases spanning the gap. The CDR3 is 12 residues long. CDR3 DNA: TGTGCCAGTAGTATTCCCCCGAACGAGCAGTACTTC. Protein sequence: CASSIPPNEQYF. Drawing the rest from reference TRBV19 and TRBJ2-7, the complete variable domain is DGGITQSPKYLFRKEGQNVTLSCEQNLNHDAMYWYRQDPGQGLRLIYYSQIVNDFQKGDIAEGYSVSREKKESFPLTVTSAQKNPTAFYLCASSIPPNEQYFGPGTRLTVT.

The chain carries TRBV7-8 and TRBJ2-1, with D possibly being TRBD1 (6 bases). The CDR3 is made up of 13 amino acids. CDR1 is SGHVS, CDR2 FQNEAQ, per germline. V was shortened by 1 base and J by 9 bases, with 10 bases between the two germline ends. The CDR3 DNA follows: TGTGCCAGCAGCTTAGGGGGGCCCAGTGAGCAGTTCTTC. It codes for CASSLGGPSEQFF. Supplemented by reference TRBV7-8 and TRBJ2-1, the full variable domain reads GAGVSQSPRYKVAKRGQDVALRCDPISGHVSLFWYQQALGQGPEFLTYFQNEAQLDKSGLPSDRFFAERPEGSVSTLKIQRTQQEDSAVYLCASSLGGPSEQFFGPGTRLTVL.

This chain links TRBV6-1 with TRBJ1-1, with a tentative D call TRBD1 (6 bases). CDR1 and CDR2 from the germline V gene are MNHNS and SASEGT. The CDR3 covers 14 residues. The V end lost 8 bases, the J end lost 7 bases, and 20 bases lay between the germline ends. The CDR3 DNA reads TGTGCCAGCCGAAGTTATAGGGGGTTGAATGAAGCTTTCTTT. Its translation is CASRSYRGLNEAFF.

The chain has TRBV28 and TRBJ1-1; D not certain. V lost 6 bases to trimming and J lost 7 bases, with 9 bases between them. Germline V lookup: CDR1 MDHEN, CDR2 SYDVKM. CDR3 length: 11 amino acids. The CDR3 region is CASRTALEAFF. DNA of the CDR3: TGTGCCAGCAGGACGGCACTTGAAGCTTTCTTT.

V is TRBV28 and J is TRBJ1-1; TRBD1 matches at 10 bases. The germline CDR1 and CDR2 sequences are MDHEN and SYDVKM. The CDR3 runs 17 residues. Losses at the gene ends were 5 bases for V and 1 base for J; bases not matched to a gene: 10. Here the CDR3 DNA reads TGTGCCAGCAGTACCACCAAAAGGACAGGGGGGAACACTGAAGCTTTCTTT. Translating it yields CASSTTKRTGGNTEAFF.

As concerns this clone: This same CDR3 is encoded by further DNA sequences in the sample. The CDR3, as DNA: TGTGCCAGTAGCCGAAGGACAGGGGCCACTTTCTCTGGGGCCAACGTCCTGACTTTC. It encodes CASSRRTGATFSGANVLTF. This chain connects TRBV13 to TRBJ2-6; 9 bases align to TRBD1. The germline V gene has CDR1 PRHDT and CDR2 FYEKMQ (reference sequence). This CDR3 is 19 amino acids long. Trimming took 9 bases from V and 0 from J; bases not matched to a gene: 15. Full variable domain (rest looked up from reference TRBV13 and TRBJ2-6): AAGVIQSPRHLIKEKRETATLKCYPIPRHDTVYWYQQGPGQDPQFLISFYEKMQSDKGSIPDRFSAQQFSDYHSELNMSSLELGDSALYFCASSRRTGATFSGANVLTFGAGSRLTVL.

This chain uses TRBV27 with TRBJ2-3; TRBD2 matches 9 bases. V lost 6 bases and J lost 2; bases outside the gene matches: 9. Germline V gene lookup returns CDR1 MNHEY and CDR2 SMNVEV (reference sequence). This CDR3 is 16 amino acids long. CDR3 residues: CASRRRGLANTDTQYF. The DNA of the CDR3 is TGTGCCAGCAGGCGAAGGGGACTAGCTAACACAGATACGCAGTATTTT.

The CDR3 region is CASSQDIGSYNEQFF. CDR3 sequence (DNA): TGTGCCAGCAGTCAAGACATAGGCTCCTACAATGAGCAGTTCTTC. V and J are TRBV6-4 and TRBJ2-1; no clear D gene. This CDR3 region has 15 residues. V lost 5 bases and J lost 0, with 11 bases in between. Germline CDR1 is MRHNA and CDR2 is SNTAGT.